This passage covers 14 T cell receptor beta chains from one sample sequenced in a study of T cell responses to AZD1222 COVID-19 vaccine. This table comes from immunoSEQ multiplex PCR, and its TCRdb copy is limited to in-frame clones, with some not included. The sample has more than 85,000 clones, approximately 90% seen once; the top ten hold 3% to 4%. This specimen was peripheral blood, taken on day 0 of AZD1222 vaccination. These receptors were taken from an adult in good health.

This clone was seen only once. The chain joins TRBV5-8 to TRBJ1-1, with 8 nucleotides matching TRBD1. V shed 2 bases, J shed 4 bases, and the junction held 4 bases outside the gene matches. This CDR3 region has 14 residues. Germline V lookup: CDR1 SGHTS, CDR2 YDEGEE. The CDR3 is CASSLGQGFTEAFF. CDR3 in DNA: TGTGCCAGCAGCTTAGGACAGGGATTCACTGAAGCTTTCTTT.

V usage is TRBV11-1 and J usage is TRBJ2-5; 8 bases align to TRBD2. Germline lookup yields CDR1 SGHAT and CDR2 FQDESV (reference sequence). V was pared by 4 bases and J by 4 bases, with 11 bases of the junction left unmatched. This CDR3 contains 16 residues. Here the CDR3 DNA reads TGTGCCAGCAGCTACTACGGGGGGGCCGAGGGAGAGACCCAGTACTTC. This codes for CASSYYGGAEGETQYF.

The chain recombines TRBV3-1 (or the pseudogene TRBV3-2) with TRBJ2-5, with TRBD2 identical over 8 bases. With 1 base clipped from V and 10 bases from J, the junction kept 8 bases outside the gene matches. This CDR3 is 14 amino acids long. CDR1 is LGHDT, CDR2 YNNKEL, per germline (reference sequence). The CDR3: CASSQAHGGGFQYF. The CDR3 DNA follows: TGTGCCAGCAGCCAAGCTCACGGGGGGGGTTTCCAGTACTTC.

DNA of the CDR3: TGTGCCAGCAGTTTAAGGGGGCTGGGGGGCCATGGCTACACCTTC. It encodes CASSLRGLGGHGYTF. This chain connects TRBV27 to TRBJ1-2, with 7 positions matching TRBD1. Germline assignment: CDR1 MNHEY and CDR2 SMNVEV (reference sequence). CDR3 length equals 15 residues. With 2 bases clipped from V and 6 bases from J, the junction kept 9 bases outside the gene matches.

The chain joins TRBV7-2 to TRBJ2-2, with D possibly matching TRBD1 (6 bases). CDR1 SGHTA and CDR2 FQGNSA come from the germline V gene. V shed 8 bases and J shed 4 bases, with 17 bases lying between them. The CDR3 extends over 15 amino acids. The CDR3 nucleotides are TGTGCCAGCTTTCCCGGCAGGGGTGGCACCGGGGAGCTGTTTTTT. Translation gives CASFPGRGGTGELFF.

This clone occurred once. In DNA form, the CDR3 reads TGTGCCAGCAGCTACTCTGGAAACACCATATATTTT. This gives the protein CASSYSGNTIYF. V usage is TRBV7-6 and J usage is TRBJ1-3; D is unclear. The V end was cut by 4 bases, the J end by 0 bases, with 1 base between. This CDR3 spans 12 amino acids. Germline lookup yields CDR1 SGHVS and CDR2 FNYEAQ.

This rearrangement joins TRBV6-2 or TRBV6-3 to TRBJ2-7; D ambiguous. V dropped 0 bases and J dropped 6 bases, with 9 bases sitting between them. Germline CDR1 and CDR2: MNHEY and SVGEGT. The CDR3 has 13 amino acids. CDR3 DNA: TGTGCCAGCAGTTACTCGACGGCGGTCGAGCAGTACTTC. Translated: CASSYSTAVEQYF.

The rearrangement uses TRBV4-3 and TRBJ1-6; D is unclear. V was cut by 4 bases and J by 6 bases, with 13 bases left in between. Germline values: CDR1 LGHNA, CDR2 YSLEER. This CDR3 comprises 15 residues. The CDR3 region is CASSLTAPGNSPLHF. As DNA, the CDR3 is TGCGCCAGCAGCCTCACAGCGCCTGGTAATTCACCCCTCCACTTT.

Comments on this clone: Compared with germline, one end of the junction differs, possibly owing to a read error. This sequence joins TRBV19 and TRBJ2-1, with D hard to call. This CDR3 has 13 amino acids. Germline V CDR1 and CDR2: LNHDA, SQIVND (reference sequence). The CDR3 DNA reads as TGTGCCAGTAGCGCAAGGCGGAGCACGGAGCTGTTCTTC. It translates to CASSARRSTELFF.

V usage is TRBV6-5 and J usage is TRBJ1-2; D is unclear. Germline assignment: CDR1 MNHEY and CDR2 SVGAGI. V lost 4 bases, J lost 4 bases, and 10 bases lay in between. The CDR3 runs 13 residues. CDR3 DNA: TGTGCCAGCAGTTTGCAGCCGCTCTATGGCTACACCTTC. It encodes CASSLQPLYGYTF.

In its sample, this clone was seen a few times. This chain connects TRBV5-1 to TRBJ2-2; D call uncertain. V was shortened by 0 bases and J by 0 bases, with 9 bases between the two germline ends. Per the germline V gene, CDR1 is SGHRS and CDR2 is YFSETQ. The CDR3 consists of 16 residues. DNA for the CDR3: TGCGCCAGCAGCTTGGCTTCGCGGACGAACACCGGGGAGCTGTTTTTT. Translated, it gives CASSLASRTNTGELFF.

A word on this clone: This CDR3 is also generated by other DNA sequences in the sample. The chain combines TRBV9 with TRBJ1-2; D gene unclear. The V and J ends lost 0 bases and 5 bases respectively, with 8 bases between them. The germline gives CDR1 SGDLS, CDR2 YYNGEE. The CDR3 is 13 amino acids. The CDR3 loop is CASSVEPGYGYTF. In DNA form, the CDR3 reads TGTGCCAGCAGCGTAGAGCCAGGTTATGGCTACACCTTC.

CDR3 DNA sequence: TGCAGTGCTAGAGTCACGTACGAGCAGTACTTC. Protein: CSARVTYEQYF. The V gene is TRBV20-1, the J gene TRBJ2-7; no definite D call. Trimming took 1 base from V and 4 from J, leaving 5 bases between them. This CDR3 has 11 amino acids. Germline-derived CDR1 and CDR2 are DFQATT and SNEGSKA (reference sequence).

V gene TRBV6-2 or TRBV6-3 combines with J gene TRBJ2-1; 8 bases line up with TRBD1. V lost 3 bases and J lost 4; bases outside the gene matches: 5. This CDR3 contains 15 residues. CDR1 and CDR2 (germline): MNHEY, SVGEGT. This chain's CDR3 is CASSYPRTGYNEQFF. The CDR3 DNA reads as TGTGCCAGCAGTTATCCACGGACAGGGTACAATGAGCAGTTCTTC.